These 21 T cell receptor beta chains originate from one sample sequenced in a study of blood T cells in healthy people across ages. Then a second PCR, running roughly 7 to 11 cycles, was carried out with a sample-barcoded 5' primer and a J-beta primer mix. TCRdb reprocessed the 5' RACE reads with MiXCR, giving one entry per CDR3 protein. The sample lists hundreds of thousands of distinct CDR3 sequences, more than 50% occurring once. The source material was blood. Receptors originate from a middle-aged man in good health.

This clonotype was seen just once. The rearrangement links TRBV14 to TRBJ2-6; possible D gene TRBD1, 5 bases. The ends were cut back, 0 bases at V and 4 bases at J, with 13 bases in the middle. The CDR3 covers 17 residues. Germline loops: CDR1 SGHDN, CDR2 FVKESK. The CDR3 DNA is TGTGCCAGCAGCCAAGATCTTGCAGGGCTCGGGGCCAACGTCCTGACTTTC. Its protein is CASSQDLAGLGANVLTF.

The chain recombines TRBV2 with TRBJ2-5; D perhaps matches TRBD2 (5 bases). The closer fit of TRBJ2-7 to the DNA end suggests the J call may be wrong. Germline V lookup: CDR1 SNHLY, CDR2 FYNNEI. This CDR3 has 12 amino acids. CDR3 coding DNA: TGTGCCAGCAATCAGAGGGTCTACGAGCAGTACTTC. Its protein product is CASNQRVYEQYF.

This sequence joins TRBV6-6 and TRBJ2-3; 8 positions agree with TRBD2. The trim removed 2 bases at V and 5 bases at J, leaving 6 bases unmatched. The germline V gene encodes CDR1 MNHNY and CDR2 SVGAGI (reference sequence). The CDR3 consists of 15 residues. The DNA for the CDR3 is TGTGCCAGCAGTTACGGTGGGACTAGTGTAGATACGCAGTATTTT. Translated: CASSYGGTSVDTQYF.

The V call is TRBV20-1, the J call TRBJ2-5, with TRBD1 as a possible D gene (6 bases). The DNA end is more similar to TRBJ2-7, so the J call may be wrong. Germline V lookup: CDR1 DFQATT, CDR2 SNEGSKA (reference sequence). The CDR3 contains 13 residues. This chain's CDR3 is CRARQGTTYEQYF. The CDR3 DNA sequence: TGCAGGGCACGTCAGGGGACAACCTACGAGCAGTACTTC.

In this sample, this clonotype turned up once. The chain recombines TRBV5-1 with TRBJ2-4; a weak D match, TRBD2 (6 bases). The J call may be mistaken, given a closer DNA end match to TRBJ2-7. The CDR3 has 13 amino acids. Germline assignment: CDR1 SGHRS and CDR2 YFSETQ. This CDR3 is CASGTRVGYEQYF. The CDR3 DNA sequence: TGCGCCAGCGGGACTCGAGTAGGATACGAGCAGTACTTC.

V and J are TRBV20-1 and TRBJ2-3, with 7 bases lining up with TRBD2. The V gene end was trimmed by 6 bases and the J gene end by 0 bases; junction bases not matched to a gene: 12. The CDR3 spans 16 residues. The germline CDR1 and CDR2 sequences are DFQATT and SNEGSKA (reference sequence). The CDR3 sequence is CSALGGLTWSTDTQYF. Written as DNA, the CDR3 is TGCAGTGCCCTCGGGGGACTAACTTGGAGCACAGATACGCAGTATTTT.

This clonotype was recorded once. J is TRBJ1-1 and V is TRBV9, with D uncertain. This CDR3 comprises 13 residues. From germline, CDR1 is SGDLS and CDR2 YYNGEE. V dropped 0 bases and J dropped 7 bases, with 10 bases sitting between them. CDR3 sequence: CASSVARESEAFF. For the CDR3, the DNA is TGTGCCAGCAGCGTAGCGAGGGAGAGTGAAGCTTTCTTT. Filled out from reference TRBV9 and TRBJ1-1, the complete variable domain reads DSGVTQTPKHLITATGQRVTLRCSPRSGDLSVYWYQQSLDQGLQFLIQYYNGEERAKGNILERFSAQQFPDLHSELNLSSLELGDSALYFCASSVARESEAFFGQGTRLTVV.

The CDR3 nucleotides read TGTGCCAGCAGCTTTGGACTAGCGGGGATCTCCTACGAGCAGTACTTC. Translation: CASSFGLAGISYEQYF. The chain couples TRBV11-2 to TRBJ2-7, with 12 bases aligning to TRBD2. The germline V gene encodes CDR1 SGHAT and CDR2 FQNNGV. This CDR3 is 16 amino acids long. The trim removed 3 bases at V and 0 bases at J, leaving 3 bases unmatched.

The chain combines TRBV3-1 with TRBJ2-1; D not resolved. V shed 4 bases and J shed 7 bases, with 11 bases lying between them. The CDR3 runs to 13 residues. Germline V gene data show CDR1 as LGHDT and CDR2 as YNNKEL (reference sequence). CDR3 region: CASSPTWRNEQFF. CDR3 coding DNA: TGTGCCAGCAGCCCCACCTGGCGGAATGAGCAGTTCTTC.

This clonotype came up a few times. The chain combines TRBV4-2 with TRBJ1-4; D call uncertain. Germline V CDR1 and CDR2: LGHNA, YNFKEQ. The CDR3 totals 16 residues. V was pared by 0 bases and J by 0 bases, with 8 bases between. The CDR3 sequence: CASSQDLSATNEKLFF. The CDR3 DNA sequence: TGTGCCAGCAGCCAAGATTTAAGTGCAACTAATGAAAAACTGTTTTTT.

Note on this clonotype: Mismatch with germline at one junction end may stem from a read error. The rearrangement uses TRBV7-6 and TRBJ2-2; 9 nucleotides match TRBD1. Per germline, CDR1 SGHVS and CDR2 FNYEAQ. The CDR3 extends over 16 amino acids. The CDR3, as DNA: TGTACCAGCAGCTTAGGGACAGGGATAAACACCGGGGAGCTGTTTTTT. Its translation is CTSSLGTGINTGELFF.

The chain recombines TRBV20-1 with TRBJ2-3, with TRBD1 matching 10 bases. The germline V gene encodes CDR1 DFQATT and CDR2 SNEGSKA (reference sequence). J lost 6 bases, V lost 0 bases, and 6 bases had no gene match. The CDR3 consists of 15 residues. In nucleotides, the CDR3 is TGCAGTGCTAGAGATCGGGGACAGGGGATGGATACGCAGTATTTT. It specifies CSARDRGQGMDTQYF.

The sample holds a few counts of this clonotype. The V gene is TRBV4-2, the J gene TRBJ2-5; D is possibly TRBD2 (6 bases). The ends were cut back, 0 bases at V and 3 bases at J, with 14 bases in the middle. Germline values: CDR1 LGHNA, CDR2 YNFKEQ. CDR3 size: 16 residues. The CDR3 DNA reads as TGTGCCAGCAGCCAAGACGCGGCTAGCGAGAAAGAGACCCAGTACTTC. It codes for CASSQDAASEKETQYF.

CDR3 residues: CSARLQGAYGYTF. The CDR3 DNA reads as TGCAGTGCTAGACTGCAGGGGGCCTATGGCTACACCTTC. The chain combines TRBV20-1 with TRBJ1-2, with 8 bases lining up with TRBD1. CDR1 is DFQATT and CDR2 is SNEGSKA in the germline V gene (reference sequence). Losses at the gene ends were 2 bases for V and 4 bases for J; bases not matched to a gene: 3. CDR3 length: 13 residues.

The rearrangement links TRBV11-2 to TRBJ2-7; 7 bases match TRBD2. The J call is uncertain, as TRBJ2-5 better fits the DNA end. The CDR3 totals 15 residues. Germline assignment: CDR1 SGHAT and CDR2 FQNNGV. The CDR3 DNA reads TGTGCCAGCAGCTTAGAAGGGGACTACCTGGGGACCCAGTACTTC. Translating it yields CASSLEGDYLGTQYF.

This clonotype has just one count. The chain uses TRBV20-1 and TRBJ1-4; D gene ambiguous. The CDR3 length is 11 residues. CDR1 and CDR2 from the germline V gene are DFQATT and SNEGSKA (reference sequence). Trimming removed 6 bases from V and 6 bases from J, with 8 bases in between. CDR3 in DNA: TGCAGTGCCGTAGGTCATGAAAAACTGTTTTTT. Protein product: CSAVGHEKLFF.

This clonotype was recorded once. The V and J genes are TRBV24-1 and TRBJ2-3; perhaps TRBD2 as D (6 bases). CDR1 and CDR2 from the germline V gene are KGHDR and SFDVKD. The CDR3 is 14 residues long. Between the trimmed V and J ends, which lost 1 base and 5 bases, there was a span of 9 bases. The CDR3 DNA reads as TGTGCCACCAGTGATTTCCTCGGGGGAGATACGCAGTATTTT. This sequence encodes CATSDFLGGDTQYF.

On this clonotype: Sequence at one end of the junction differs from germline and may be a read error. The rearrangement joins TRBV6-2 or TRBV6-3 to TRBJ2-1, with TRBD2 matching over 9 bases. The CDR3 is made up of 14 amino acids. CDR1 MNHEY and CDR2 SVGEGT come from the germline V gene. The CDR3 region is CAISLSGGNNGQFF. The CDR3 nucleotides are TGTGCCATCTCCCTTAGCGGGGGTAACAATGGGCAGTTCTTC.

The rearrangement links TRBV4-3 to TRBJ2-1; a weak D match, TRBD1 (5 bases). In germline, CDR1 is LGHNA, CDR2 YSLEER. CDR3 size: 16 residues. Trimming removed 5 bases at V and 5 bases at J, with 19 bases between. CDR3 nucleotides: TGCGCCAGCAGCTTGAATGGGGCGGTCAGACACAATGAGCAGTTCTTC. This codes for CASSLNGAVRHNEQFF.

A single count supports this clonotype. The rearrangement uses TRBV7-2 and TRBJ2-7, with a weak D call TRBD2 (6 bases). The germline gives CDR1 SGHTA, CDR2 FQGNSA. The CDR3 runs to 13 residues. Trimming shortened V by 1 base and J by 6 bases, and 10 bases separated the two germline ends. The CDR3 DNA sequence: TGTGCCAGCAGCTTAGTGGAGGGCAGCGAGCAGTACTTC. Protein: CASSLVEGSEQYF.

Turning to this clonotype: Given a much more abundant clone one base away, this may be a read error. The chain carries TRBV5-6 and TRBJ2-1; D call uncertain. The CDR3 totals 12 residues. Germline V gives CDR1 SGHDT, CDR2 YYEEEE. V gave up 4 bases and J gave up 7 bases, with 9 bases separating them. DNA of the CDR3: TGTGCCAGCAGCCCTCACGGGAATGAGCAGTTCTTC. It encodes CASSPHGNEQFF.